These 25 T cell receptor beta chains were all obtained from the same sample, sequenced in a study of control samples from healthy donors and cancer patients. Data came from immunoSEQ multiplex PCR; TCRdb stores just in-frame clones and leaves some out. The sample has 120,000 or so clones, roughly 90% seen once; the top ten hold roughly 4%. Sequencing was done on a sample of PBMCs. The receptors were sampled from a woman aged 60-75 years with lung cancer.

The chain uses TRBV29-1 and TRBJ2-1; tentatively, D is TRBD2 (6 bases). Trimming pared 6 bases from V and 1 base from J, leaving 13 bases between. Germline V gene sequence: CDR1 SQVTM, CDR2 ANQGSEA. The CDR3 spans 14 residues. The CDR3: CSVDTSWSYNEQFF. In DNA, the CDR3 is TGCAGCGTCGATACTAGCTGGTCCTACAATGAGCAGTTCTTC.

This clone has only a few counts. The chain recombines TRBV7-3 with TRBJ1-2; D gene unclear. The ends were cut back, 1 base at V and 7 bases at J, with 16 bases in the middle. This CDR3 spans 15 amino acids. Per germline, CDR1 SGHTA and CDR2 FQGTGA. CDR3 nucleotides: TGTGCCAGCAGCTTAAATCCCATCGACGGCGGTGGCTACACCTTC. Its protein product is CASSLNPIDGGGYTF. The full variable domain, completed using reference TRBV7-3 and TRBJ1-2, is GAGVSQTPSNKVTEKGKYVELRCDPISGHTALYWYRQSLGQGPEFLIYFQGTGAADDSGLPNDRFFAVRPEGSVSTLKIQRTERGDSAVYLCASSLNPIDGGGYTFGSGTRLTVV.

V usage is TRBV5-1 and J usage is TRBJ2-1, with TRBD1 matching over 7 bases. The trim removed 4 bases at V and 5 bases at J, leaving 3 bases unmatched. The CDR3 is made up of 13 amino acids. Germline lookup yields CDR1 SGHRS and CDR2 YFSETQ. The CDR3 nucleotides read TGCGCCAGCAGCCTCGGGACAGACAATGAGCAGTTCTTC. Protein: CASSLGTDNEQFF.

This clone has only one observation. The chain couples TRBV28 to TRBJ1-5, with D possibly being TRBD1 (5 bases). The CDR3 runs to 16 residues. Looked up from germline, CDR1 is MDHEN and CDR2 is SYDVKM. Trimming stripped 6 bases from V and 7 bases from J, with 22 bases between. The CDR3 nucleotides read TGTGCCAGCAGGCCTTCAACGCAGGGACCGGTCCAGCCCCAGCATTTT. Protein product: CASRPSTQGPVQPQHF.

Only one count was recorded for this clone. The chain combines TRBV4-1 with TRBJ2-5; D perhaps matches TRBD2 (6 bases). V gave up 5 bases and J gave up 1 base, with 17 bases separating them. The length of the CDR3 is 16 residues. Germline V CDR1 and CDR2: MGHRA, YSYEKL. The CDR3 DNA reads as TGCGCCAGCAGCGTTCATCTAGGAGGGGCCCAAGAGACCCAGTACTTC. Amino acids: CASSVHLGGAQETQYF.

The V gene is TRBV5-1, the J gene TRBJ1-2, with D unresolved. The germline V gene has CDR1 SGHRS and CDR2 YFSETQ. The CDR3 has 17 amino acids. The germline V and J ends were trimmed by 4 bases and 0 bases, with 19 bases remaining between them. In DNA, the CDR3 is TGCGCCAGCAGCCTACAAAACCAGTGGGGAGCTAACTATGGCTACACCTTC. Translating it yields CASSLQNQWGANYGYTF.

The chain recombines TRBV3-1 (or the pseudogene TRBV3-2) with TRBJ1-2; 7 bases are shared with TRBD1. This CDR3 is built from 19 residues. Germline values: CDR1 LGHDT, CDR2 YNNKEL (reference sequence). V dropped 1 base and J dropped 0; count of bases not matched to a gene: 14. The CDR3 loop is CASSQAAFRQGRANYGYTF. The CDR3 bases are TGTGCCAGCAGCCAAGCTGCTTTTCGACAGGGAAGAGCTAACTATGGCTACACCTTC.

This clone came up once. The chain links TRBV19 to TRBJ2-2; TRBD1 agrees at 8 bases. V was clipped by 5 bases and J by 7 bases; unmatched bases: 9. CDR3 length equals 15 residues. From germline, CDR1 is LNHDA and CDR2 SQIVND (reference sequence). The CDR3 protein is CASSPQGTGDGELFF. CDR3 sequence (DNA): TGTGCCAGTAGTCCGCAAGGGACAGGTGACGGGGAGCTGTTTTTT.

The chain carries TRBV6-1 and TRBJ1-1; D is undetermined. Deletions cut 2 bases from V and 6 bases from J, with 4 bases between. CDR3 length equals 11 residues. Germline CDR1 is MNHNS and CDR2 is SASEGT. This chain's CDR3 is CASSEWSEAFF. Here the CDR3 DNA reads TGTGCCAGCAGTGAATGGTCTGAAGCTTTCTTT.

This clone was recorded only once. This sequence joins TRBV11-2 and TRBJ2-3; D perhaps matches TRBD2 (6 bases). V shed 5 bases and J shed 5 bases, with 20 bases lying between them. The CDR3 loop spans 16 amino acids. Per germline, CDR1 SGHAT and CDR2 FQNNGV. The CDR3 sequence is CASSPLRGRGGDTQYF. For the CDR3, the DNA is TGTGCCAGCAGCCCACTACGTGGGCGGGGCGGAGATACGCAGTATTTT.

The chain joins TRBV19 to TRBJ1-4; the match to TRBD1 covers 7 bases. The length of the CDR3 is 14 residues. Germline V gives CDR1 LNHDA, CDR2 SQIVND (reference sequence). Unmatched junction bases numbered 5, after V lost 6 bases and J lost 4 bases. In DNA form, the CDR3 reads TGTGCCAGTAGACCGGGACAGCGTAATGAAAAACTGTTTTTT. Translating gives CASRPGQRNEKLFF. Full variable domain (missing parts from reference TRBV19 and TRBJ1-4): DGGITQSPKYLFRKEGQNVTLSCEQNLNHDAMYWYRQDPGQGLRLIYYSQIVNDFQKGDIAEGYSVSREKKESFPLTVTSAQKNPTAFYLCASRPGQRNEKLFFGSGTQLSVL.

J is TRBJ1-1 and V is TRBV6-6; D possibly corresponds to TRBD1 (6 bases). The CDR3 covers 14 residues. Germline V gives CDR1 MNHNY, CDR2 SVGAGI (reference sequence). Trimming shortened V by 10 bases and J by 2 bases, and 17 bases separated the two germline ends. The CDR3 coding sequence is TGTGCCACCGGAGGGGGGGCCGAAAACACTGAAGCTTTCTTT. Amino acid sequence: CATGGGAENTEAFF.

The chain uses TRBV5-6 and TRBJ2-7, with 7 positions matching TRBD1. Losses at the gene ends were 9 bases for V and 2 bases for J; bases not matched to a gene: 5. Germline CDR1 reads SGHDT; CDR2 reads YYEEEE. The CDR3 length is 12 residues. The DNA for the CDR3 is TGTGCCACGCACAGGGGCACCTACGAGCAGTACTTC. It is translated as CATHRGTYEQYF. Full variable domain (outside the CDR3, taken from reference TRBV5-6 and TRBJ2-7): DAGVTQSPTHLIKTRGQQVTLRCSPKSGHDTVSWYQQALGQGPQFIFQYYEEEERQRGNFPDRFSGHQFPNYSSELNVNALLLGDSALYLCATHRGTYEQYFGPGTRLTVT.

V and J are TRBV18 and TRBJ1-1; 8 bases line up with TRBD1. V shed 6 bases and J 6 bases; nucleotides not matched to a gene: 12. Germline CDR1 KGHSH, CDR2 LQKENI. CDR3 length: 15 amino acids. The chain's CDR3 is CASSLDRVNSPEAFF. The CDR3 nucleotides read TGTGCCAGCTCGTTGGACAGGGTGAATTCCCCTGAAGCTTTCTTT.

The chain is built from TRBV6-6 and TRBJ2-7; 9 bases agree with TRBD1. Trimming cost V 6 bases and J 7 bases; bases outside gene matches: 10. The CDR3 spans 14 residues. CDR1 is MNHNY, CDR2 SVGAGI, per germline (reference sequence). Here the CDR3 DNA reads TGTGCCAGCAGACGACAGGGGGGGGCCCAGGAGCAGTACTTC. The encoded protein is CASRRQGGAQEQYF.

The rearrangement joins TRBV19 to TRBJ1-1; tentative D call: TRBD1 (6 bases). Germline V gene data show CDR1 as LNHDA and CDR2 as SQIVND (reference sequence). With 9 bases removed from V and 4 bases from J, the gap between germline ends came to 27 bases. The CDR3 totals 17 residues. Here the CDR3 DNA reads TGTGCCAGCCGCCAATTCCGAGGGGGGACCTCGTTCACTGAAGCTTTCTTT. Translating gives CASRQFRGGTSFTEAFF.

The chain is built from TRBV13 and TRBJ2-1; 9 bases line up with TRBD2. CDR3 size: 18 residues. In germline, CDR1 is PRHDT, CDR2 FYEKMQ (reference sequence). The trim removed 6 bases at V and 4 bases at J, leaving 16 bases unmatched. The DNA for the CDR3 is TGTGCCAGCAGTTCACTAGGCGGGGGGGCCGATAATTACAATGAGCAGTTCTTC. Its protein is CASSSLGGGADNYNEQFF.

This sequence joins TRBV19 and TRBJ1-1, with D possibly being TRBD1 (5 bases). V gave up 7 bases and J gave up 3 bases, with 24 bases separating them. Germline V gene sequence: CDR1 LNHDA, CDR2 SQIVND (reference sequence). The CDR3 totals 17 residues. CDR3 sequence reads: CASTSGGAKGRYTEAFF. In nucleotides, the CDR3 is TGTGCCAGTACTTCTGGGGGAGCCAAGGGACGGTACACTGAAGCTTTCTTT.

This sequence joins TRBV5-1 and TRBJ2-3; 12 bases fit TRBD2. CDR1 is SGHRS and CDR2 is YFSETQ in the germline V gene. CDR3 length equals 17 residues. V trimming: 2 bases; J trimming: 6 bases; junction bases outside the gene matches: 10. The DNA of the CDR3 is TGCGCCAGCAGCTTCGTTTCTAGCGGGGGGGCCGACGATACGCAGTATTTT. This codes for CASSFVSSGGADDTQYF.

The chain's CDR3 is CASSSSSGYRWSNSPLHF. The DNA of the CDR3 is TGTGCCAGCTCATCTTCATCCGGGTATAGGTGGAGTAATTCACCCCTCCACTTT. The chain has TRBV18 and TRBJ1-6; D uncertain. CDR1 KGHSH and CDR2 LQKENI come from the germline V gene. The CDR3 is made up of 18 amino acids. Trimming removed 5 bases from V and 6 bases from J, with 23 bases in between.

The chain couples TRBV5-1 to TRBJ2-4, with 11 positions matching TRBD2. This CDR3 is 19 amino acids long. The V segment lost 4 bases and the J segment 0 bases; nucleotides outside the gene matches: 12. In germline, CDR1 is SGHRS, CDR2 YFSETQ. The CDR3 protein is CASSVGTSGGDLAKNIQYF. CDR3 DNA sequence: TGCGCCAGCAGCGTCGGGACTAGCGGAGGGGACCTAGCCAAAAACATTCAGTACTTC.

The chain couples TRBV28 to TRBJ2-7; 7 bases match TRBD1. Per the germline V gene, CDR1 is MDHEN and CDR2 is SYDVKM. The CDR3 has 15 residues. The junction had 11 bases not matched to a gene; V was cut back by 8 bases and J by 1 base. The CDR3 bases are TGTGCCAGCCGAATCGGGACAGCTAGATCCTACGAGCAGTACTTC. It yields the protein CASRIGTARSYEQYF.

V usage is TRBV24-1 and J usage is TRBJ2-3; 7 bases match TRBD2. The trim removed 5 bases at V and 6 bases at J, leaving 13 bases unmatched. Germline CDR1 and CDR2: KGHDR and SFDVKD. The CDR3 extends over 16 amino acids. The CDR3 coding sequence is TGTGCCACCAGTGCCCAGACTAGCCTTGATACCGATACGCAGTATTTT. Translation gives CATSAQTSLDTDTQYF.

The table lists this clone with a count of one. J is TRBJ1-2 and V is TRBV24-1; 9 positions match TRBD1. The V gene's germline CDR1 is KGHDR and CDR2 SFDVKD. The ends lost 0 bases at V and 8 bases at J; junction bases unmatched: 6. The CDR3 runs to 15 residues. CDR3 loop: CATSDLTGGPGGYTF. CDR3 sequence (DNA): TGTGCCACCAGTGATTTGACAGGGGGCCCGGGAGGCTACACCTTC.

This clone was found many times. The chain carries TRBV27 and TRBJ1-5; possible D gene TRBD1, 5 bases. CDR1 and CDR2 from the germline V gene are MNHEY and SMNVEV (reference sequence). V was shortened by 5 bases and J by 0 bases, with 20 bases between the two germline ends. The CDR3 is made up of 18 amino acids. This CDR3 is CASSLTPPRQNSNQPQHF. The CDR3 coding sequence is TGTGCCAGCAGTCTAACACCCCCCAGACAGAATAGCAATCAGCCCCAGCATTTT.